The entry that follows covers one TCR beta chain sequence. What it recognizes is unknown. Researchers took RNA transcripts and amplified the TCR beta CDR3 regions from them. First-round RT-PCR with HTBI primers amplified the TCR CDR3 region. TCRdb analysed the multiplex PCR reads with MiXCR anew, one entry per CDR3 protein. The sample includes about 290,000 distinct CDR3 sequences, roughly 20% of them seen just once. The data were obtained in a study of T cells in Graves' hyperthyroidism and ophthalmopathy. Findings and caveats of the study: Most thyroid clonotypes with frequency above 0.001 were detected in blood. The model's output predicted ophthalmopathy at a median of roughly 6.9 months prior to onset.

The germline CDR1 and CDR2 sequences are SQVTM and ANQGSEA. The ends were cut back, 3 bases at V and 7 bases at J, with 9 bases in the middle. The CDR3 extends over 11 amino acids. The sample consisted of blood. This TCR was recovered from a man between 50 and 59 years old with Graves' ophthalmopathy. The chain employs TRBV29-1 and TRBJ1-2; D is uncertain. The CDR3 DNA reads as TGCAGCGTTGAGTCCGGGCGTGGCTACACCTTC. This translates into CSVESGRGYTF.